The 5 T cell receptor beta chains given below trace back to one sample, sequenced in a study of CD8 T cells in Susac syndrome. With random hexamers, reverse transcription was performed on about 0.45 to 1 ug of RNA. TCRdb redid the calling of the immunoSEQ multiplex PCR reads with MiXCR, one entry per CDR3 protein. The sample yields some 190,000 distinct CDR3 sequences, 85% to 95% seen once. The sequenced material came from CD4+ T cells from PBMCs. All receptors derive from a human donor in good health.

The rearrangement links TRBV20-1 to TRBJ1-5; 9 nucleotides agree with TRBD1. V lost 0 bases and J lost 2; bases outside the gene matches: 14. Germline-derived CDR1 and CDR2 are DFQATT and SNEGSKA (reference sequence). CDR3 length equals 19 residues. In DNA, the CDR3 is TGCAGTGCTAGAGATACAAAGGGACAGGGTTACCTTGGCAATCAGCCCCAGCATTTT. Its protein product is CSARDTKGQGYLGNQPQHF.

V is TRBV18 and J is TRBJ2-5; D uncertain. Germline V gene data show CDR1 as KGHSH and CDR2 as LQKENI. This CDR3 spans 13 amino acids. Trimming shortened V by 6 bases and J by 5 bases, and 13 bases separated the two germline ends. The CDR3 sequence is CASSSARRETQYF. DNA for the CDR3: TGTGCCAGCTCCTCGGCCCGGCGCGAGACCCAGTACTTC.

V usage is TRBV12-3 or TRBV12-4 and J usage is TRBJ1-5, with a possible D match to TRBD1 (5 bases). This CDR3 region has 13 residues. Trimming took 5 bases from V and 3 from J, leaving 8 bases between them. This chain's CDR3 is CASSPGTNQPQHF. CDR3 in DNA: TGTGCCAGCAGTCCTGGGACCAATCAGCCCCAGCATTTT.

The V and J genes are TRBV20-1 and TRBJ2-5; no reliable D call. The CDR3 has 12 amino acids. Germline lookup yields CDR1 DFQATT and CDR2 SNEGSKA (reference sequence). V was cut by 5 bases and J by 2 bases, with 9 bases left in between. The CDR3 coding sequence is TGCAGTGCTCCGCGACTGCAAGAGACCCAGTACTTC. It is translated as CSAPRLQETQYF.

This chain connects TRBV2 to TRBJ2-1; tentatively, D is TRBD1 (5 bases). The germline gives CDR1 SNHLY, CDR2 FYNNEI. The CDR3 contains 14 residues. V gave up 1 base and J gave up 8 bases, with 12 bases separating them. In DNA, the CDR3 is TGTGCCAGCAGTGAAGACAGGAATAAAGATGAGCAGTTCTTC. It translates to CASSEDRNKDEQFF.